Shown below are 28 T cell receptor beta chains from a single sample sequenced in a study of response to subunit inactivated influenza vaccine. TCRdb processed the RT-PCR reads anew with MiXCR; each CDR3 protein has one entry. The sample includes approximately 680,000 distinct CDR3 sequences, 15% to 18% of them seen just once. This specimen was PBMCs from blood, taken 11 to 12 days after vaccination. The receptors shown here come from a man in his forties or fifties who received an inactivated influenza vaccine.

This clonotype was recorded a few times. V gene TRBV24-1 combines with J gene TRBJ2-7, with D perhaps matching TRBD1 (6 bases). The CDR3 is made up of 15 amino acids. Germline CDR1 reads KGHDR; CDR2 reads SFDVKD. Trimming cost V 8 bases and J 5 bases, with 21 bases left between them. The CDR3 loop reads CATTQDGTREDEQYF. The CDR3 region has the DNA TGTGCCACCACCCAAGACGGGACAAGAGAGGACGAGCAGTACTTC.

The table lists this clonotype with many counts. The V call is TRBV4-3, the J call TRBJ2-5, with D perhaps matching TRBD2 (5 bases). CDR1 LGHNA and CDR2 YSLEER come from the germline V gene. V was pared by 3 bases and J by 0 bases, with 11 bases between. There are 15 residues in the CDR3. The CDR3 loop reads CASSQDLMYQETQYF. The CDR3 DNA sequence: TGCGCCAGCAGCCAGGACTTGATGTACCAAGAGACCCAGTACTTC.

The sample holds a few counts of this clonotype. The V and J genes are TRBV4-3 and TRBJ2-1; no clear D gene. CDR1 LGHNA and CDR2 YSLEER come from the germline V gene. V lost 4 bases to trimming and J lost 6 bases, with 19 bases between them. The CDR3 is 16 residues long. The CDR3 nucleotides read TGCGCCAGCAGCCCGTTTGACAAAGGGAACTTCAATGAGCAGTTCTTC. This codes for CASSPFDKGNFNEQFF.

The chain is built from TRBV4-3 and TRBJ1-6; D is uncertain. Germline lookup yields CDR1 LGHNA and CDR2 YSLEER. Trimming took 0 bases from V and 13 from J, leaving 16 bases between them. There are 15 residues in the CDR3. The CDR3 spells CASSQDSSPGGPLHF. The DNA of the CDR3 is TGCGCCAGCAGCCAAGACTCCAGCCCAGGAGGCCCCCTCCACTTT.

This clonotype was observed many times. The V gene is TRBV7-2, the J gene TRBJ2-3; TRBD1 matches 9 bases. The J segment lost 3 bases and the V segment lost 2 bases, leaving 3 bases of the junction unmatched. From germline, CDR1 is SGHTA and CDR2 FQGNSA. The CDR3 has 15 amino acids. The CDR3 DNA follows: TGTGCCAGCAGCTTAACAGGGGGCATGACAGATACGCAGTATTTT. Protein product: CASSLTGGMTDTQYF.

This clonotype has a handful of counts. The V gene is TRBV2, the J gene TRBJ1-5; the D is unclear. In germline, CDR1 is SNHLY, CDR2 FYNNEI. V was cut by 1 base and J by 1 base, with 2 bases left in between. The CDR3 length is 13 residues. CDR3 nucleotide sequence: TGTGCCAGCAGTGAAGTCAGCAATCAGCCCCAGCATTTT. Translating gives CASSEVSNQPQHF. The whole variable domain, remainder taken from reference TRBV2 and TRBJ1-5, is EPEVTQTPSHQVTQMGQEVILRCVPISNHLYFYWYRQILGQKVEFLVSFYNNEISEKSEIFDDQFSVERPDGSNFTLKIRSTKLEDSAMYFCASSEVSNQPQHFGDGTRLSIL.

The rearrangement links TRBV6-2 or TRBV6-3 to TRBJ2-1; a weak D match, TRBD2 (5 bases). The germline V gene has CDR1 MNHEY and CDR2 SVGEGT. V shed 5 bases and J shed 0 bases, with 14 bases lying between them. The CDR3 spans 16 residues. For the CDR3, the DNA is TGTGCCAGCAGTGGCCCTAGGAGCGGCTCCTACAATGAGCAGTTCTTC. It translates to CASSGPRSGSYNEQFF.

The V and J genes are TRBV5-1 and TRBJ2-1; 10 nucleotides match TRBD2. This CDR3 contains 15 residues. CDR1 and CDR2 from the germline V gene are SGHRS and YFSETQ. V shed 2 bases, J shed 4 bases, and the junction held 3 bases outside the gene matches. The CDR3 region is CASSFGLAAYNEQFF. CDR3 DNA: TGCGCCAGCAGCTTTGGACTAGCGGCGTACAATGAGCAGTTCTTC.

This clonotype has more than one count but fewer than ten. This chain uses TRBV12-3 or TRBV12-4 with TRBJ2-4, with 9 bases identical to TRBD2. The ends lost 4 bases at V and 4 bases at J; junction bases unmatched: 8. The CDR3 has 16 residues. For the CDR3, the DNA is TGTGCCAGCAGTTCCACTAGCGGGCAGACAAAAAACATTCAGTACTTC. Translating gives CASSSTSGQTKNIQYF.

This rearrangement joins TRBV20-1 to TRBJ1-6, with 10 bases lining up with TRBD1. CDR1 DFQATT and CDR2 SNEGSKA come from the germline V gene (reference sequence). The CDR3 consists of 16 residues. V was pared by 6 bases and J by 8 bases, with 13 bases of the junction left unmatched. The CDR3 is CSATTTDRGWYSPLHF. The CDR3 DNA follows: TGCAGTGCAACAACGACGGACAGGGGGTGGTATTCACCCCTCCACTTT.

The V gene is TRBV25-1, the J gene TRBJ1-2; D remains ambiguous. The germline gives CDR1 MGHDK, CDR2 SYGVNS. The CDR3 sequence is 10 residues long. V lost 3 bases, J lost 9 bases, and 5 bases lay in between. This CDR3 reads CASSDVSYTF. CDR3 sequence (DNA): TGTGCCAGCAGTGATGTGAGCTACACCTTC.

V and J are TRBV6-1 and TRBJ1-1, with 7 bases fitting TRBD1. V was clipped by 5 bases and J by 3 bases; unmatched bases: 3. The CDR3 covers 13 residues. Germline CDR1 MNHNS, CDR2 SASEGT. Here the CDR3 reads CASSPGQYTEAFF. DNA of the CDR3: TGTGCCAGCAGTCCGGGACAGTACACTGAAGCTTTCTTT.

This clonotype was counted only a few times. This chain joins TRBV6-1 and TRBJ2-3, with D possibly being TRBD1 (5 bases). CDR1 is MNHNS, CDR2 SASEGT, per germline. This CDR3 comprises 15 residues. V was cut by 6 bases and J by 0 bases, with 13 bases left in between. The CDR3 DNA reads TGTGCCAGCAGCTGGGGCACCCTTAGCACAGATACGCAGTATTTT. It is translated as CASSWGTLSTDTQYF.

This clonotype has just a few counts. This sequence joins TRBV6-5 and TRBJ2-7, with a weak D call TRBD1 (6 bases). The germline CDR1 and CDR2 sequences are MNHEY and SVGAGI. This CDR3 has 14 residues. V dropped 2 bases and J dropped 0 bases, with 8 bases sitting between them. The CDR3 reads CASSYGGPSYEQYF. The CDR3 bases are TGTGCCAGCAGTTACGGGGGCCCCTCCTACGAGCAGTACTTC.

The chain is built from TRBV21-1 and TRBJ2-2; the D segment call TRBD1 is taken from the table without a DNA check. TRBV21-1 represents a pseudogene. CDR3 size: 13 residues. The CDR3 DNA is TGTGCCAAGCTCACAGGGAACACCGGGGAGCTGTTTTTT. Its translation: CAKLTGNTGELFF.

This clonotype was seen ten or more times. The chain couples TRBV18 to TRBJ2-7; D might be TRBD1 or TRBD2, each matching 5 bases. Trimming removed 6 bases at V and 3 bases at J, with 15 bases between. This CDR3 region has 14 residues. Germline CDR1 and CDR2: KGHSH and LQKENI. CDR3 sequence (DNA): TGTGCCAGCTCGCCGGGGACGGTTGACTACGAGCAGTACTTC. Translated, it gives CASSPGTVDYEQYF. Combining the CDR3 with reference TRBV18 and TRBJ2-7 gives the whole variable domain NAGVMQNPRHLVRRRGQEARLRCSPMKGHSHVYWYRQLPEEGLKFMVYLQKENIIDESGMPKERFSAEFPKEGPSILRIQQVVRGDSAAYFCASSPGTVDYEQYFGPGTRLTVT.

This clonotype was seen more than once but under ten times. The CDR3 DNA reads as TGTGCCAGCAGCTTAGGCTTAAGTAGCGGACGATCCTACGAGCAGTACTTC. This codes for CASSLGLSSGRSYEQYF. The chain combines TRBV7-2 with TRBJ2-7, with D maybe TRBD2 (6 bases). This CDR3 contains 17 residues. Germline CDR1 SGHTA, CDR2 FQGNSA. Trimming pared 1 base from V and 1 base from J, leaving 17 bases between. Using reference TRBV7-2 and TRBJ2-7 for the parts outside the CDR3, the full variable domain is GAGVSQSPSNKVTEKGKDVELRCDPISGHTALYWYRQSLGQGLEFLIYFQGNSAPDKSGLPSDRFSAERTGGSVSTLTIQRTQQEDSAVYLCASSLGLSSGRSYEQYFGPGTRLTVT.

This clonotype was observed a few times. The V and J genes are TRBV6-5 and TRBJ2-7, with D possibly being TRBD1 or TRBD2 (5 bases each). The CDR3 loop spans 15 amino acids. Per the germline V gene, CDR1 is MNHEY and CDR2 is SVGAGI. Trimming removed 4 bases at V and 5 bases at J, with 18 bases between. The CDR3 sequence is CASSSPGGALDEQYF. The CDR3 DNA follows: TGTGCCAGCAGTTCGCCTGGGGGAGCGCTTGACGAGCAGTACTTC.

DNA for the CDR3: TGTGCCAGCAGCTTAGCTTCAGGGGCGGATACCTATGGCTACACCTTC. Its translation: CASSLASGADTYGYTF. This sequence joins TRBV7-2 and TRBJ1-2, with D possibly being TRBD1 (6 bases). Per the germline V gene, CDR1 is SGHTA and CDR2 is FQGNSA. Trimming took 0 bases from V and 4 from J, leaving 15 bases between them. This CDR3 has 16 residues.

The CDR3 sequence is CSANENTEAFF. CDR3 bases: TGCAGTGCTAATGAGAACACTGAAGCTTTCTTT. The rearrangement joins TRBV20-1 to TRBJ1-1; D remains unclear. The CDR3 is 11 residues long. The V and J ends lost 4 bases and 1 base respectively, with 4 bases between them. CDR1 DFQATT and CDR2 SNEGSKA come from the germline V gene (reference sequence).

This rearrangement joins TRBV4-3 to TRBJ2-2, with D uncertain. Deletions cut 1 base from V and 1 base from J, with 10 bases between. Germline CDR1 and CDR2: LGHNA and YSLEER. This CDR3 spans 16 amino acids. The CDR3 coding sequence is TGCGCCAGCAGCCAAGGAGTGGCAGGGAACACCGGGGAGCTGTTTTTT. As protein: CASSQGVAGNTGELFF.

This clonotype was picked up a small number of times. A read error is possible here, since a much larger clone lies one base away. The rearrangement links TRBV7-9 to TRBJ1-1, with a possible D match to TRBD1 (5 bases). V was clipped by 5 bases and J by 3 bases, with 13 bases between them. This CDR3 is built from 14 residues. Germline assignment: CDR1 SEHNR and CDR2 FQNEAQ (reference sequence). The CDR3 bases are TGTGCCAGCAGCCGCCTGGGGGAGTACACTGAAGCTTTCTTT. It specifies CASSRLGEYTEAFF.

The rearrangement links TRBV5-1 to TRBJ2-3, with 9 bases matching TRBD2. Trimming at V came to 1 base and at J to 6 bases, leaving 9 bases not matched to a gene. CDR1 and CDR2 (germline): SGHRS, YFSETQ. The CDR3 sequence is 16 residues long. For the CDR3, the DNA is TGCGCCAGCAGCTTGAACTGGCGGGAGGGCCATGATACGCAGTATTTT. This gives the protein CASSLNWREGHDTQYF.

This clonotype came up many times. The chain employs TRBV7-8 and TRBJ2-7; possible D gene TRBD2, 6 bases. Germline-derived CDR1 and CDR2 are SGHVS and FQNEAQ. Trimming stripped 5 bases from V and 5 bases from J, with 16 bases between. The CDR3 is 14 residues long. CDR3 residues: CASSKSGLGNEQYF. CDR3 bases: TGTGCCAGCAGCAAGTCGGGACTTGGGAACGAGCAGTACTTC. Filled out from reference TRBV7-8 and TRBJ2-7, the complete variable domain reads GAGVSQSPRYKVAKRGQDVALRCDPISGHVSLFWYQQALGQGPEFLTYFQNEAQLDKSGLPSDRFFAERPEGSVSTLKIQRTQQEDSAVYLCASSKSGLGNEQYFGPGTRLTVT.

This clonotype has only a few counts. An end of the junction differs from the germline gene, which may be a read error. The chain employs TRBV3-1 and TRBJ1-3, with D unresolved. Per germline, CDR1 LGHDT and CDR2 YNNKEL (reference sequence). This CDR3 is 11 amino acids long. The CDR3 spells CASSMGSTIYF. CDR3 DNA sequence: TGCGCCAGCAGCATGGGCAGCACCATATATTTT.

The chain combines TRBV3-1 with TRBJ2-2, with D perhaps given as TRBD1 or TRBD2 (6 bases each). Trimming took off 7 bases at V and 5 bases at J, with 14 bases between the two ends. The CDR3 contains 14 residues. Germline values: CDR1 LGHDT, CDR2 YNNKEL (reference sequence). CDR3 DNA: TGTGCCAGCACCCCGGGGGCTCGGACCGGGGAGCTGTTTTTT. Protein product: CASTPGARTGELFF.

This clonotype was recorded a few times. The chain links TRBV7-8 to TRBJ2-2, with 14 bases aligning to TRBD2. CDR3 length equals 18 residues. CDR1 and CDR2 (germline): SGHVS, FQNEAQ. Losses at the gene ends were 5 bases for V and 2 bases for J; bases not matched to a gene: 7. The CDR3 DNA sequence: TGTGCCAGCAGCGGTGGACTAGCGGGGGGAATTAACACCGGGGAGCTGTTTTTT. Translation: CASSGGLAGGINTGELFF.

This clonotype has only a few counts. The chain recombines TRBV19 with TRBJ2-7; 8 nucleotides agree with TRBD2. CDR1 and CDR2 from the germline V gene are LNHDA and SQIVND (reference sequence). CDR3 length equals 13 residues. Trimming cost V 10 bases and J 3 bases; bases outside gene matches: 8. The CDR3, as DNA: TGTGCCACCACGGGCACTAGCGGCTACGAGCAGTACTTC. Protein product: CATTGTSGYEQYF. The variable domain in full, completed from reference TRBV19 and TRBJ2-7, reads DGGITQSPKYLFRKEGQNVTLSCEQNLNHDAMYWYRQDPGQGLRLIYYSQIVNDFQKGDIAEGYSVSREKKESFPLTVTSAQKNPTAFYLCATTGTSGYEQYFGPGTRLTVT.